This T cell receptor beta chain was documented in a study of blood T cell repertoires in COVID-19. Study as a whole: The origin of the acute and convalescent COVID-19 samples was the United States, Italy and Spain. The cDNA or gDNA used as material had been derived from T cells, B-cell-depleted T cells, or PBMCs.

As handled by the study authors: Reference gene primer amplification yielded estimated nucleated cell counts. Libraries were prepared by immunoSEQ multiplex PCR; TCRdb keeps only in-frame clonotypes and omits some of them. Clone size and the V and J calls come from that table; the DNA yielded D and trimming. The sample contains 210,000 or so clones, about nine tenths of which appear only once. The CDR3 sequence is 17 residues long. Germline CDR1 MNHEY, CDR2 SMNVEV (reference sequence). The V and J ends lost 5 bases and 0 bases, in that order; junction bases with no gene match: 10. The chain is built from TRBV27 and TRBJ2-1, with 7 bases aligning to TRBD1. The sample comprised peripheral blood. The sequence was obtained from a man aged 50 or older with acute or convalescent COVID-19. CDR3 bases: TGTGCCAGCAGTCCCTCGACAGGGAAAAGCTCCTACAATGAGCAGTTCTTC. Its protein is CASSPSTGKSSYNEQFF.